This TCR beta chain was observed in a study of cytomegalovirus exposure and HLA in healthy donors. Study-level results: The likely origin of a cluster of highly shared sequence variants was a sequencing artifact. Associated with cytomegalovirus, according to the listing, were some 150 TCR beta chains.

The germline gives CDR1 SGHAT, CDR2 FQNNGV. Trimming took off 5 bases at V and 2 bases at J, with 13 bases between the two ends. The CDR3 is 14 amino acids. A note on this clone: The antigen is undetermined.

PCR amplification relied on 60 Vbeta primers (plus 13 Jbeta primers). TCRdb's copy holds only in-frame clones and misses some; the assay was immunoSEQ multiplex PCR. The sample consists of about 200,000 clones, almost 80% of them appearing once. Source material: PBMCs. This TCR was sampled from a male donor in good health and CMV-seronegative. This chain links TRBV11-2 with TRBJ2-7, with D perhaps matching TRBD1 (5 bases). DNA for the CDR3: TGTGCCAGCAGCCAGGGAAGGCCGCCCTACGAGCAGTACTTC. Its protein product is CASSQGRPPYEQYF. The full variable domain, in which reference TRBV11-2 and TRBJ2-7 provide the parts outside the CDR3, is EAGVAQSPRYKIIEKRQSVAFWCNPISGHATLYWYQQILGQGPKLLIQFQNNGVVDDSQLPKDRFSAERLKGVDSTLKIQPAKLEDSAVYLCASSQGRPPYEQYFGPGTRLTVT.